This TCR beta chain was found in a study of OX40 agonist ivuxolimab in advanced cancers. Repertoires were generated with immunoSEQ multiplex PCR, while TCRdb's copy carries only in-frame clones and drops some. The profile covers fewer than 55,000 clones, with around 87% appearing a single time and about a tenth taken by the ten largest. The CDR3 is made up of 16 amino acids. Trimming removed 4 bases from V and 0 bases from J, with 13 bases in between. Germline CDR1 MDHEN, CDR2 SYDVKM. The clonotype was recovered from an adult with an advanced solid tumor such as melanoma, head and neck, liver or kidney cancer. The sample was CD4+ or CD8+ T cells sorted from blood, taken in a trial of the OX40 agonist ivuxolimab. The chain has TRBV28 and TRBJ1-3; possibly TRBD1 for D (5 bases). The CDR3 spells CASSYQTGGSGNTIYF. CDR3 nucleotides: TGTGCCAGCAGTTATCAAACGGGGGGCTCTGGAAACACCATATATTTT.